This T cell receptor (beta chain) is from a study of identical twins. Study-wide results and limits: The authors drew conclusions from cross-sectional statistical analysis rather than following the same donors.

Germline V gene sequence: CDR1 SEHNR, CDR2 FQNEAQ (reference sequence). CDR3 length equals 14 residues. The V and J ends lost 2 bases and 0 bases respectively, with 8 bases between them. Notes on this clonotype: Its specificity is unknown.

TCRdb re-analysed the 5' RACE reads in MiXCR, keeping a single row per CDR3 protein. The table has fewer than 900,000 distinct CDR3 sequences, 21% seen once. The data were also submitted as part of a second study, on T cells expressing NK-cell markers. Turning to that study: Sorted CD3+CD56+NKG2C+, CD3+CD56+NKG2C- and CD3+CD56-NKG2C+ T cells provided the TCR beta repertoires. An anti-gamma-delta TCR antibody was added in several experiments. It restricted sorting to alpha-beta TCR-expressing T cells.

The rearrangement uses TRBV7-9 and TRBJ2-7, with D tentatively TRBD2 (5 bases). The TCR sequence derives from a woman aged 18-29 years in good health. The material sequenced was PBMCs. CDR3 amino acids: CASSLLRDSYEQYF. CDR3 in DNA: TGTGCCAGCAGCTTACTGAGGGACTCCTACGAGCAGTACTTC.